This T cell receptor (beta chain) was captured by sequencing in a study of T-cell reconstitution after alpha-beta-depleted transplantation in children. Deletions cut 5 bases from V and 13 bases from J, with 15 bases between. Germline CDR1 is SGHAT and CDR2 is FQNNGV. The CDR3 runs to 12 residues. This clonotype was observed many times. Unique molecular identifiers were built into the TCRbeta library. MiXCR was run by TCRdb on the PCR reads, yielding one entry per CDR3 protein. The sample lists 240,000 or so distinct CDR3 sequences, 9.5% to 15% occurring once. Specimen: PBMCs from the stem cell graft donor, collected from the stem cell graft. This TCR was recovered from a human donor who donated a stem cell graft to a child with acute lymphoblastic leukemia. The chain joins TRBV11-2 to TRBJ2-4; D gene unclear. CDR3 loop: CASSLLGGQQYF. In nucleotides, the CDR3 is TGTGCCAGCAGCCTTCTGGGCGGTCAACAGTACTTC.